The T cell receptor beta chain under discussion was sequenced for a study of blood T cell repertoires in COVID-19. Produced via immunoSEQ multiplex PCR; TCRdb's table is partial and in-frame only. The sample yields fewer than 400,000 clones, 85% seen once. V was trimmed by 4 bases and J by 6 bases, leaving 15 bases between them. The germline V gene has CDR1 MGHRA and CDR2 YSYEKL. The CDR3 is 15 residues long. What was sequenced was peripheral blood. The rearrangement uses TRBV4-1 and TRBJ2-2, with D possibly being TRBD1 (6 bases). This receptor was identified in a woman under 30 with acute or convalescent COVID-19. The CDR3, as DNA: TGCGCCAGCAGCCCGGCCAGGGGAAACCCCGGGGAGCTGTTTTTT. This translates into CASSPARGNPGELFF.